This record concerns one T cell receptor (beta chain) sequence. The antigen it binds to is not known. No much larger clone exists at a distance of one base, and base qualities are not known. In the prospective study, participants were roughly 18 to 100 years old, resided in under 30 geographic areas of the United States, and were enrolled through a virtual design. In the prospective study, cohorts were assigned on the basis of participant-reported clinical history obtained from a screening survey and a study questionnaire. For ImmuneRACE Cohort 3, a participant was defined as recovered based on two consecutive negative NP/OP PCR tests, clearance by a healthcare professional, or resolution of symptoms. Mobile phlebotomists in the prospective study collected whole blood, serum and a nasopharyngeal or oropharyngeal swab from every participant. Additional blood draws and questionnaires over an approximately 2-month period could optionally be provided by prospective study participants. Before DNA extraction, prospective study blood samples were shipped either frozen or at room temperature.

TCRbeta CDR3 regions were amplified from genomic DNA using the immunoSEQ Assay, a bias-controlled multiplex PCR. The paper's processing steps were these. Within the assay, amplification of reference gene primers was used to estimate how many nucleated cells each sample contained. To quantify the absolute abundance of each unique TCRbeta CDR3 rearrangement, sequence reads were collapsed and filtered. For each sample, productive Simpson clonality was calculated as the square root of Simpson's diversity index across productive rearrangements. The table was pulled from immuneACCESS by TCRdb, which kept in-frame rearrangements only. Such tables lose some clones; where checked, under half of the loss comes from unresolved V genes, and the rest has no known cause. V, J and clone size are taken as reported in that table, and D and trimming were inferred from the DNA itself. The sample yields approximately 170,000 clones; 70% to 85% were counted once. Clones ranked in the top ten supply about 3.5% of the sample.

The sample belongs to a study of blood T cell repertoires in COVID-19 (dated by TCRdb to the early 2020s). The study in broad terms: Samples covering the acute and convalescent phases of COVID-19 were provided by collaborators in the United States, Italy and Spain. A freely available public database, intended as a resource for researchers studying the immune response to SARS-CoV-2, is where the repertoires were released. Sample metadata almost always included a de-identified subject ID, COVID-19 status, age in years and sex. Samples were obtained from the ongoing ImmuneRACE study (first 160 participants) and from 950 to 1,500 subjects provided by 6 global collaborators. The prospective study material was composed of cDNA or gDNA derived from T cells, B-cell-depleted T cells, or PBMCs. Where available, HLA class I and class II types were obtained from metadata supplied by the sample provider rather than from assay-based typing. Subjects who had been exposed to COVID-19, were actively infected with it, or had recovered from it provided the deeply sampled blood TCRbeta repertoires that made up the dataset. The research as a whole found: Clinical and demographic metadata were provided uncurated, with the amount varying by source and participant.

V and J are trimmed by 7 bases and 9 bases, and the gene matches miss 9 bases of the junction. The CDR3, cysteine through phenylalanine, is 15 amino acids long. The entry retains the CDR3 DNA only, 45 bases that are in frame from base 1. Sequences SNHLY (CDR1) and FYNNEI (CDR2) are obtained from the germline V gene. The sample consisted of PBMCs or T cells enriched from blood (not recorded which). The sequence came from a woman in her thirties who had recovered from COVID-19. The chain links TRBV2 with TRBJ1-6; the central 10 bases match TRBD1. This receptor carries the CDR3 CASTEGQGISSPLHF. The DNA is TGTGCCAGCACAGAGGGACAGGGGATAAGTTCACCCCTCCACTTT. Here the CDR3 is joined to the reference TRBV2 and TRBJ1-6 genes, and the full variable domain is: EPEVTQTPSHQVTQMGQEVILRCVPISNHLYFYWYRQILGQKVEFLVSFYNNEISEKSEIFDDQFSVERPDGSNFTLKIRSTKLEDSAMYFCASTEGQGISSPLHFGNGTRLTVT.